The 14 T cell receptor beta chains reported below all come from one sample, sequenced in a study of CD8+ T cells in alopecia areata. After isolation, RNA underwent reverse transcription to generate cDNA as the sequencing template. This table comes from immunoSEQ multiplex PCR, and its TCRdb copy is limited to in-frame clones, with some not included. Of 190,000 or so clones in the sample, roughly 50% were seen once. Stated treatment: oral pan-JAK inhibitor, 5-10 mg twice daily. The sequences come from CD8+ T cells sorted from blood, collected at week 24, from a patient treated with tofacitinib. The receptor set was obtained from a human donor with alopecia areata.

The V call is TRBV13, the J call TRBJ2-5; D uncertain. Germline CDR1 PRHDT, CDR2 FYEKMQ (reference sequence). There are 13 residues in the CDR3. The V end lost 5 bases, the J end lost 1 base, and 8 bases lay between the germline ends. CDR3 in amino acids: CASSPSGQETQYF. The CDR3 DNA follows: TGTGCCAGCAGCCCAAGTGGCCAAGAGACCCAGTACTTC.

This sequence joins TRBV29-1 and TRBJ2-2; D uncertain. Germline V gene sequence: CDR1 SQVTM, CDR2 ANQGSEA. The CDR3 is 15 residues long. V was shortened by 6 bases and J by 2 bases, with 16 bases between the two germline ends. DNA of the CDR3: TGCAGCGTCCTAGGCGGAGATTTAAACACCGGGGAGCTGTTTTTT. Its protein is CSVLGGDLNTGELFF.

The chain links TRBV10-3 to TRBJ1-6; D gene unclear. Looked up from germline, CDR1 is ENHRY and CDR2 is SYGVKD. Trimming removed 10 bases from V and 9 bases from J, with 13 bases in between. The CDR3 loop spans 12 amino acids. CDR3 coding DNA: TGTGCCACCGGTGTCCTTTCTTCACCCCTCCACTTT. Protein product: CATGVLSSPLHF.

This clone has just one count. The J gene is TRBJ2-7, the V gene TRBV30, with D perhaps matching TRBD1 (5 bases). Per germline, CDR1 GTSNPN and CDR2 SVGIG (reference sequence). V was pared by 6 bases and J by 3 bases, with 15 bases between. The CDR3 covers 13 residues. DNA for the CDR3: TGTGCCTGCGGGCCGGACACCAACTACGAGCAGTACTTC. Translation: CACGPDTNYEQYF.

This sequence joins TRBV4-1 and TRBJ2-6; 9 nucleotides agree with TRBD1. Germline lookup yields CDR1 MGHRA and CDR2 YSYEKL. The CDR3 loop spans 15 amino acids. After removal of 5 bases from V and 3 bases from J, the junction contained 2 bases not matched to a gene. In nucleotides, the CDR3 is TGCGCCAGCAGCGGACAGGGGAGTGGGGCCAACGTCCTGACTTTC. It specifies CASSGQGSGANVLTF.

The V call is TRBV5-6, the J call TRBJ2-2; D remains ambiguous. CDR3 length: 14 amino acids. From germline, CDR1 is SGHDT and CDR2 YYEEEE. The V end was cut by 0 bases, the J end by 4 bases, with 7 bases between. The CDR3 coding sequence is TGTGCCAGCAGCTTGGGAACAGTCACCGGGGAGCTGTTTTTT. It specifies CASSLGTVTGELFF.

V and J are TRBV4-1 and TRBJ1-2; D unclear. Between the trimmed V and J ends, which lost 1 base and 4 bases, there was a span of 16 bases. CDR1 MGHRA and CDR2 YSYEKL come from the germline V gene. This CDR3 comprises 16 residues. CDR3 nucleotide sequence: TGCGCCAGCAGCCAAGCGGTAACGTCAACCCGCTATGGCTACACCTTC. Protein product: CASSQAVTSTRYGYTF.

V and J are TRBV4-1 and TRBJ1-1; possibly TRBD1 for D (5 bases). The V end was cut by 1 base, the J end by 8 bases, with 8 bases between. There are 12 residues in the CDR3. Looked up from germline, CDR1 is MGHRA and CDR2 is YSYEKL. CDR3 coding DNA: TGCGCCAGCAGCCAAGGGGGGTACGAAGCTTTCTTT. Encoded protein: CASSQGGYEAFF.

The chain has TRBV14 and TRBJ1-1; D is unresolved. Germline V gene data show CDR1 as SGHDN and CDR2 as FVKESK. The ends were cut back, 0 bases at V and 10 bases at J, with 24 bases in the middle. CDR3 length: 17 residues. The CDR3 nucleotides read TGTGCCAGCAGCCAAGATTCGCATTCGGGGTCGCGGGGTGTAGCTTTCTTT. It specifies CASSQDSHSGSRGVAFF.

V is TRBV7-2 and J is TRBJ1-1; 9 positions agree with TRBD1. The V and J ends lost 5 bases and 3 bases, in that order; junction bases with no gene match: 13. The CDR3 loop spans 17 amino acids. CDR1 is SGHTA and CDR2 is FQGNSA in the germline V gene. The CDR3 region has the DNA TGTGCCAGCAGCCCAGTGGGTTGGGACAGGGTTGACACTGAAGCTTTCTTT. Encoded protein: CASSPVGWDRVDTEAFF.

This chain connects TRBV30 to TRBJ2-1, with D unclear. The CDR3 spans 15 residues. The V gene lost 0 bases and the J gene lost 8 bases, with 17 bases spanning the gap. The germline V gene encodes CDR1 GTSNPN and CDR2 SVGIG (reference sequence). CDR3 in amino acids: CAWSVLLSGIHEQFF. CDR3 DNA sequence: TGTGCCTGGAGTGTACTTCTTTCCGGCATCCATGAGCAGTTCTTC. Together with reference TRBV30 and TRBJ2-1, the CDR3 gives the full variable domain: SQTIHQWPATLVQPVGSPLSLECTVEGTSNPNLYWYRQAAGRGLQLLFYSVGIGQISSEVPQNLSASRPQDRQFILSSKKLLLSDSGFYLCAWSVLLSGIHEQFFGPGTRLTVL.

V usage is TRBV27 and J usage is TRBJ2-7, with 7 nucleotides matching TRBD1. The CDR3 is 14 amino acids. Trimming took 5 bases from V and 3 from J; bases not matched to a gene: 7. In germline, CDR1 is MNHEY, CDR2 SMNVEV (reference sequence). The CDR3 sequence is CASSATGIDYEQYF. In nucleotides, the CDR3 is TGTGCCAGCAGTGCGACAGGGATCGACTACGAGCAGTACTTC.

This chain links TRBV7-9 with TRBJ2-3; D might be TRBD2 (7 bases). The germline V and J ends were trimmed by 0 bases and 4 bases, with 17 bases remaining between them. Germline V gene lookup returns CDR1 SEHNR and CDR2 FQNEAQ (reference sequence). The CDR3 has 17 residues. CDR3 region: CASSLATRAGASDTQYF. In DNA form, the CDR3 reads TGTGCCAGCAGCTTAGCCACTAGGGCGGGGGCTTCAGATACGCAGTATTTT. The full variable domain, in which reference TRBV7-9 and TRBJ2-3 provide the parts outside the CDR3, is DTGVSQNPRHKITKRGQNVTFRCDPISEHNRLYWYRQTLGQGPEFLTYFQNEAQLEKSRLLSDRFSAERPKGSFSTLEIQRTEQGDSAMYLCASSLATRAGASDTQYFGPGTRLTVL.

This sequence joins TRBV2 and TRBJ2-1, with D hard to call. V gave up 10 bases and J gave up 6 bases, with 10 bases separating them. CDR3 length: 11 residues. The germline gives CDR1 SNHLY, CDR2 FYNNEI. As DNA, the CDR3 is TGTGCCATTGGCTCTTTCAATGAGCAGTTCTTC. This gives the protein CAIGSFNEQFF.